This TCR beta chain was identified during a study of blood T cells in healthy people across ages (dated by TCRdb to between 2014 and 2017). Regarding the research as a whole: In model experiments, roughly one uniquely barcoded TCR beta cDNA molecule per two T cells was captured by template switching. The donors were divided into four age groups: young (average around 16 years), middle-aged (approximately 41), aged (approximately 62) and long-lived (roughly 86). For two donors (one aged 18 to 29 and one aged 80 or older), the study analyzed two additional independent replicas of 1 million unique cDNA reads from the same blood draw. Using deep sequencing normalized with unique cDNA molecular identifiers, the study measured how TCR beta repertoire diversity changes with age. Donors of different ages were randomly distributed across sequencing lanes to avoid experimental bias.

Donors were a few dozen systemically healthy Caucasian individuals from Russia aged roughly 6 to 90 years. Each donor gave approximately 9.3 milliliters of peripheral blood, collected into EDTA-treated Vacutainer tubes. Ficoll-Paque density-gradient centrifugation was used to isolate PBMCs, with at least 7 million per sample. Trizol reagent was used to extract total RNA from PBMCs, with at least 5.5 micrograms per sample. For every donor, flow cytometry on a PBMC aliquot measured the percentage of naive CD45RAhigh/CD27high T cells. Overall study outcomes, separate from this receptor: Conclusive comparison of naive and antigen-experienced compartments was prevented by the profiling of bulk unsorted PBMCs. The percentage of naive T cells measured by flow cytometry correlated strongly with observed TCR beta diversity. Observed TCR beta diversity per million T cells fell roughly linearly with age, and a significant reduction was already apparent by age around 40. Estimates of total diversity based on one million sequenced T cells were regarded as lower bounds and as underestimates. The CMV infection status of donors was not known, potentially confounding age-related changes in expanded clonotypes. The long-lived group showed more naive CD4+ T cells, fewer expanded clones and increased TCR diversity than the aged group, suggesting age selection.

As concerns this clonotype: No cognate antigen has been identified for it. No much larger clonotype is one base removed from it; base qualities were not supplied.

The library came from 5' RACE. TCRdb names Illumina HiSeq 2500 as the instrument used. A second PCR of roughly 7 to 11 cycles was performed with a sample-barcoded 5' primer and a J-beta primer mix. A unique molecular identifier was introduced onto each TCR beta cDNA molecule by a template-switch 5' adaptor carrying 12 random nucleotides. Each sample yielded at least 2.5 million CDR3-containing paired-end reads. First-strand cDNA was synthesized from all RNA with the Mint cDNA synthesis kit, primed by a TRBC-specific oligonucleotide. Following uracil-DNA glycosylase treatment, a first 18-cycle PCR with universal primers M1SS and BC2_uni_R was performed on all cDNA. The source study handled its data this way. Normalization of each sample was performed by random selection of 1 million high-quality reads, each carrying a distinct molecular identifier. Reads with shared molecular identifiers were discarded instead of being binned into consensus sequences. CDR3 identification, clonotype clustering and error correction used MiTCR with a Q25 quality threshold and the strictest error-elimination algorithm. Lower-bound total TCR beta diversity was estimated with a nonparametric unseen species model using Euler transformation. In TCRdb, the public reads were trimmed at Q25 with fastp and aligned with MiXCR, with productive beta chains retained. Merged by CDR3 protein, the rows form single entries marked with the most common genes and DNA. TCRdb's processing, not the study's, gives the V and J calls here. The sample table shows over 1.5 million distinct CDR3 sequences, and about 50% are seen once. Roughly 2.1% of the sample goes to the ten largest clones.

What was sequenced was blood. This sequence was found in a woman aged 40 to 50 in good health.

The encoded CDR3 is CSAIAGAGGDNEQFF. The DNA is TGCAGTGCAATAGCAGGAGCGGGGGGGGACAATGAGCAGTTCTTC. This receptor chain uses TRBV20-1 and TRBJ2-1, with 10 junctional bases fitting TRBD2. The CDR3 contains 15 residues, cysteine and phenylalanine counted. Only CDR3 DNA remains: 45 bases, in frame from the first base. The germline V and J ends show losses of 6 bases and 5 bases respectively, and no gene match explains 10 bases of the junction. CDR1 DFQATT and CDR2 SNEGSKA are derived from the germline V gene (reference sequence).